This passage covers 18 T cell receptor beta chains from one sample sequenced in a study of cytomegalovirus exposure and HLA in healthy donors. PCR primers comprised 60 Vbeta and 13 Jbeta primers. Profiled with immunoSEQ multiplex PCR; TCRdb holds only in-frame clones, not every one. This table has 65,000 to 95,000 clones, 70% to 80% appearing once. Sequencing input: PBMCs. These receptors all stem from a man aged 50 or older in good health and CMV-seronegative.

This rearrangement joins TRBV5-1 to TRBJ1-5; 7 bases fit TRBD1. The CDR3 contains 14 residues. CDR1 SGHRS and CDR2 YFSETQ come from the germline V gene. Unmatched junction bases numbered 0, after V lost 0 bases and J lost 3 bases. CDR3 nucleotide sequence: TGCGCCAGCAGCTTGGAGGGGGCCAATCAGCCCCAGCATTTT. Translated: CASSLEGANQPQHF.

This CDR3 is CASSPNMGDTGELFF. CDR3 nucleotides: TGTGCCAGCTCCCCCAACATGGGAGATACCGGGGAGCTGTTTTTT. The genes are TRBV18 and TRBJ2-2, with D maybe TRBD2 (5 bases). Germline V lookup: CDR1 KGHSH, CDR2 LQKENI. The CDR3 runs to 15 residues. V dropped 6 bases and J dropped 5 bases, with 16 bases sitting between them.

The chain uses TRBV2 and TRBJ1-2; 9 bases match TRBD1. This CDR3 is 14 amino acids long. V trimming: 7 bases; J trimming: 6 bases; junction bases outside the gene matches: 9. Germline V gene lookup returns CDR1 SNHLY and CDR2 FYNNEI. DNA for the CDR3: TGTGCCAGCACCGGACAGGGGCTTGTTAATGGCTACACCTTC. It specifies CASTGQGLVNGYTF.

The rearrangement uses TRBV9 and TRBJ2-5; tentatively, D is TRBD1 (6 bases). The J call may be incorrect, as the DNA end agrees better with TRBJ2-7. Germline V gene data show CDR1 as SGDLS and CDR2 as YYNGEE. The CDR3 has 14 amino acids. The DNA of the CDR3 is TGTGCCAGCAGCGTAGGGGACATATCCTACGAGCAGTACTTC. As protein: CASSVGDISYEQYF.

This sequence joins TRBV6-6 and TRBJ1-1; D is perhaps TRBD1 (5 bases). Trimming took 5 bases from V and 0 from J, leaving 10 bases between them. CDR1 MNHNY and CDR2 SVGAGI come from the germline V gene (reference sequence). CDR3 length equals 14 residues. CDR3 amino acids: CASSRETVNTEAFF. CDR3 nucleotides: TGTGCCAGCAGTCGCGAGACAGTGAACACTGAAGCTTTCTTT.

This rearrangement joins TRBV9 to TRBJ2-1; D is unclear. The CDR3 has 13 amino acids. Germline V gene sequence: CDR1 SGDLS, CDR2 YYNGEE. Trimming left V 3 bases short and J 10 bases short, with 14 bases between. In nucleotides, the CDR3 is TGTGCCAGCAGCGGCCTACAGAGACCAGAGCAGTTCTTC. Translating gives CASSGLQRPEQFF.

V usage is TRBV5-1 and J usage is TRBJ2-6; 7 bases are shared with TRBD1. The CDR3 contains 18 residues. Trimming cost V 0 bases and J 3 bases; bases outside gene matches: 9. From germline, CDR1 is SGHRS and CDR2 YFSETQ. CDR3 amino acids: CASSLGHTGVGGANVLTF. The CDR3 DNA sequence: TGCGCCAGCAGCTTGGGGCATACAGGGGTTGGTGGGGCCAACGTCCTGACTTTC.

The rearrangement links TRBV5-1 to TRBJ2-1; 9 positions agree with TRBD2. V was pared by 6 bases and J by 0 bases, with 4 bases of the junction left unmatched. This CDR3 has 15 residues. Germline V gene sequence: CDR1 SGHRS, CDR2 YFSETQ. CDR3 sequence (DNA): TGCGCCAGCAATCTAGCGGGGACCTCCTACAATGAGCAGTTCTTC. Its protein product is CASNLAGTSYNEQFF.

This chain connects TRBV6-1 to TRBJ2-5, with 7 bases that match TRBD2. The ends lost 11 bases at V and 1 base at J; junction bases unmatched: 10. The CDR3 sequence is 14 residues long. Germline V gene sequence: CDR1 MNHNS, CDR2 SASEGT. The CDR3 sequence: CAPEERGSQETQYF. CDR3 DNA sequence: TGTGCCCCAGAAGAGCGGGGATCCCAAGAGACCCAGTACTTC.

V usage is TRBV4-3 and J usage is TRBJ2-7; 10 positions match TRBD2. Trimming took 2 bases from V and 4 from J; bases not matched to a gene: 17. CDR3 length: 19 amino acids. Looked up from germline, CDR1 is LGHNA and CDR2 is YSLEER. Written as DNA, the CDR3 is TGCGCCAGCAGCCAATCTGTTCGTCGGTTTAGCGGGGGGTGGTACGAGCAGTACTTC. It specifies CASSQSVRRFSGGWYEQYF.

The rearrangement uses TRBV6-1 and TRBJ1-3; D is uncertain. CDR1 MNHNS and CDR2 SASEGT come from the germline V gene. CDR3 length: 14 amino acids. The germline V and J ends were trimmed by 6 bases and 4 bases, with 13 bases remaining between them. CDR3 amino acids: CASRNPGKGNTIYF. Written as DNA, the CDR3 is TGTGCCAGCAGAAACCCAGGCAAGGGAAACACCATATATTTT.

The CDR3 sequence is CASSGGTGLNYGYTF. CDR3 DNA sequence: TGTGCCAGCAGCGGGGGGACAGGGCTGAACTATGGCTACACCTTC. The rearrangement links TRBV7-3 to TRBJ1-2; 9 nucleotides align to TRBD1. The trim removed 5 bases at V and 2 bases at J, leaving 6 bases unmatched. CDR1 and CDR2 (germline): SGHTA, FQGTGA. The CDR3 sequence is 15 residues long.

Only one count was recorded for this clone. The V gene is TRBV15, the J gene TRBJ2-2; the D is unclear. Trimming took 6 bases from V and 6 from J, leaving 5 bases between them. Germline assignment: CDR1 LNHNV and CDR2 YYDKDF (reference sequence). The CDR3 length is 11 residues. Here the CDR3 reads CATSHSGELFF. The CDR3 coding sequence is TGTGCCACCAGTCATTCCGGGGAGCTGTTTTTT.

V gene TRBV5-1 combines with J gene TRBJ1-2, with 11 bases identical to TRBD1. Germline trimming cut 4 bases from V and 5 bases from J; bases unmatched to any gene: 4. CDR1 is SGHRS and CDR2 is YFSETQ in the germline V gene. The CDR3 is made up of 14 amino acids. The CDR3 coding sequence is TGCGCCAGCAGCGTGGGACAGGGGGAATATGGCTACACCTTC. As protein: CASSVGQGEYGYTF.

The CDR3 DNA reads TGCGCCAGCAGCCCCAGACCGACGCGGCTGACCAGTAATGAGCAGTTCTTC. This codes for CASSPRPTRLTSNEQFF. The genes are TRBV5-1 and TRBJ2-1; no definite D call. The CDR3 spans 17 residues. The germline V gene encodes CDR1 SGHRS and CDR2 YFSETQ. The germline V and J ends were trimmed by 4 bases and 7 bases, with 24 bases remaining between them.

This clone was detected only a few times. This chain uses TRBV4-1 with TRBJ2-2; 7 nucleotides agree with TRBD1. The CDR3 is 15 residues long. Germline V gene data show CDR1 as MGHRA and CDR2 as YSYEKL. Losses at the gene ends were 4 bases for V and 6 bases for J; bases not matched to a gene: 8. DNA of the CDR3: TGCGCCAGCAGCCCAAGTAGTACAGGGGCCGGGGAGCTGTTTTTT. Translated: CASSPSSTGAGELFF.

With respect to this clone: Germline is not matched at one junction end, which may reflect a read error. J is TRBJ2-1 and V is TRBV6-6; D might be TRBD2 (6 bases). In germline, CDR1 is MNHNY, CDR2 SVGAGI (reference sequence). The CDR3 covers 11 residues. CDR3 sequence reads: CASRDYNEQFF. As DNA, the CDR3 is TGTGCCAGCAGGGACTACAACGAGCAGTTCTTC.

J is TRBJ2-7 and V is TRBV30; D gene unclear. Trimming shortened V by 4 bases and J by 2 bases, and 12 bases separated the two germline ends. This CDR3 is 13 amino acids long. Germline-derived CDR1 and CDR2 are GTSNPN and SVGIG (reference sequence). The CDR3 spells CAWKPRSAYEQYF. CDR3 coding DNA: TGTGCCTGGAAACCCCGGAGCGCCTACGAGCAGTACTTC.